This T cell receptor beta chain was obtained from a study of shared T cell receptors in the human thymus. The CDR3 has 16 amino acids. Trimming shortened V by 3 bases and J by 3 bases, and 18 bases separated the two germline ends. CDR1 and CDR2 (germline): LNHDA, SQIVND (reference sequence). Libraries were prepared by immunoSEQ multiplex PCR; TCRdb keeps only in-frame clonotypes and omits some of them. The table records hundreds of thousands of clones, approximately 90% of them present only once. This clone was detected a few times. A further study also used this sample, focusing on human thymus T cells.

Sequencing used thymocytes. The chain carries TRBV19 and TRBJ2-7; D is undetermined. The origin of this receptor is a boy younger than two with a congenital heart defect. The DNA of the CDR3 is TGTGCCAGTAGTATGGTAACAGACGGAAGAGACTACGAGCAGTACTTC. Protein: CASSMVTDGRDYEQYF.